The present T cell receptor beta chain was sequenced within a study of CD8 T cells in ankylosing spondylitis. One entry per CDR3 protein, called by TCRdb with MiXCR from the 5' RACE reads. The sample has 270,000 or so distinct CDR3 sequences, 15% to 20% seen once. There are 13 residues in the CDR3. Germline CDR1 reads SGDLS; CDR2 reads YYNGEE. The ends lost 0 bases at V and 6 bases at J; junction bases unmatched: 3. This clonotype was seen more than once but under ten times. Sequencing was performed on blood, either unsorted or a sorted T cell fraction (not recorded which). This TCR derives from a male donor with ankylosing spondylitis or in good health (not recorded which). This chain connects TRBV9 to TRBJ2-7; 7 bases are shared with TRBD1. CDR3 coding DNA: TGTGCCAGCAGCGTAGATACAGGGGTCGAGCAGTACTTC. Translated, it gives CASSVDTGVEQYF. The full variable domain, with the rest looked up from reference TRBV9 and TRBJ2-7, is DSGVTQTPKHLITATGQRVTLRCSPRSGDLSVYWYQQSLDQGLQFLIQYYNGEERAKGNILERFSAQQFPDLHSELNLSSLELGDSALYFCASSVDTGVEQYFGPGTRLTVT.